Included here is one T cell receptor (beta chain) sequence, with context. This record belongs to a study of blood T cell repertoires in COVID-19. Study context: From T cells, B-cell-depleted T cells, or PBMCs came the material, which was cDNA or gDNA.

Enrollees, about 18 to 89 years old, lived in about two dozen US areas. For recovered donors of Cohort 3, there were two negative PCRs, clearance, or symptom resolution. The CDR3 is made up of 14 amino acids. Germline V gene sequence: CDR1 SGHRS, CDR2 YFSETQ. Trimming cost V 4 bases and J 4 bases; bases outside gene matches: 4. The data were produced by immunoSEQ multiplex PCR, yet TCRdb's version contains in-frame clones alone and is incomplete. Of a few hundred thousand clones in the sample, approximately 85% were seen once. The origin of this receptor is a young man who had recovered from COVID-19. Sequencing was done on a sample of PBMCs or T cells enriched from blood (not recorded which). V gene TRBV5-1 combines with J gene TRBJ1-2; 10 bases are shared with TRBD1. Here the CDR3 reads CASSPGTGAYGYTF. In DNA, the CDR3 is TGCGCCAGCAGCCCGGGGACAGGGGCCTATGGCTACACCTTC.